These 27 T cell receptor beta chains were all obtained from the same sample, sequenced in a study of CD8+CD57+ T cells in acquired aplastic anemia. Both TCR beta VDJ combination and CDR3 sequence profiling were carried out. Genomic DNA was the template for this profiling. TCRdb processed the reads anew with MiXCR; each CDR3 protein has one entry. Of tens of thousands of distinct CDR3 sequences in the sample, about 70% were seen once. The specimen was sorted CD4+, CD8+, or CD8+CD57+ T cells (not recorded which) from PBMCs. Receptors originate from a human donor in good health, serving as a control.

Remarks on this clonotype: At one end, the junction sequence differs from germline, possibly due to a read error. The chain joins TRBV2 to TRBJ2-5, with D perhaps matching TRBD1 or TRBD2 (6 bases each). The CDR3 covers 14 residues. From germline, CDR1 is SNHLY and CDR2 FYNNEI. The CDR3 spells CACRGGNVAETQYF. In DNA form, the CDR3 reads TGTGCCTGCAGGGGCGGGAACGTGGCAGAGACCCAGTACTTC.

This sequence joins TRBV20-1 and TRBJ2-5, with 10 bases identical to TRBD1. The J segment lost 5 bases and the V segment lost 0 bases, leaving 6 bases of the junction unmatched. Germline V lookup: CDR1 DFQATT, CDR2 SNEGSKA (reference sequence). This CDR3 spans 15 amino acids. The CDR3 nucleotides read TGCAGTGCTAGAGATCAGACAGGGGGCAGTGAGACCCAGTACTTC. This translates into CSARDQTGGSETQYF.

A remark on this clonotype: The germline gene is not matched at one end of the junction; a read error may be the cause. The chain employs TRBV7-7 and TRBJ1-6; D is ambiguous. CDR3 length: 16 amino acids. The V gene's germline CDR1 is SSHAT and CDR2 FNYEAQ (reference sequence). The CDR3 coding sequence is TGTGCTAGCAGCTTAGGATTACGACCCCCTTATTCACCCCTCCACTTT. This encodes CASSLGLRPPYSPLHF.

This clonotype came up many times. The rearrangement uses TRBV6-2 or TRBV6-3 and TRBJ2-2, with a possible D match to TRBD1 (5 bases). The CDR3 contains 14 residues. Germline CDR1 and CDR2: MNHEY and SVGEGT. V was clipped by 6 bases and J by 3 bases, with 11 bases between them. CDR3 sequence reads: CASRSVGDTGELFF. DNA of the CDR3: TGTGCCAGCAGGAGTGTAGGGGACACCGGGGAGCTGTTTTTT.

The rearrangement links TRBV20-1 to TRBJ2-5; the D gene is possibly TRBD2 (7 bases). This CDR3 has 15 residues. Germline V lookup: CDR1 DFQATT, CDR2 SNEGSKA (reference sequence). V shed 0 bases and J shed 4 bases, with 15 bases lying between them. The CDR3: CSARDRGAIGETQYF. CDR3 in DNA: TGCAGTGCTAGAGATCGGGGGGCGATTGGAGAGACCCAGTACTTC.

The sample holds many counts of this clonotype. The genes are TRBV6-1 and TRBJ1-1; 7 bases agree with TRBD1. V dropped 8 bases and J dropped 7; count of bases not matched to a gene: 13. Germline loops: CDR1 MNHNS, CDR2 SASEGT. There are 14 residues in the CDR3. This chain's CDR3 is CASGGHRGDGEAFF. Here the CDR3 DNA reads TGTGCCAGCGGGGGGCACAGGGGAGACGGTGAAGCTTTCTTT.

At least ten counts were recorded for this clonotype. This rearrangement joins TRBV5-6 to TRBJ1-5, with D uncertain. This CDR3 is 12 amino acids long. Germline V gives CDR1 SGHDT, CDR2 YYEEEE. V was cut by 7 bases and J by 4 bases, with 9 bases left in between. This chain's CDR3 is CASARENQPQHF. In DNA form, the CDR3 reads TGTGCCAGCGCCCGGGAGAATCAGCCCCAGCATTTT.

This rearrangement joins TRBV7-9 to TRBJ1-2; D might be TRBD1 (5 bases). The germline V gene encodes CDR1 SEHNR and CDR2 FQNEAQ (reference sequence). V lost 5 bases, J lost 0 bases, and 13 bases lay in between. There are 15 residues in the CDR3. Written as DNA, the CDR3 is TGTGCCAGCAGCCATCGGGACCGATCTAACTATGGCTACACCTTC. This codes for CASSHRDRSNYGYTF. The full variable domain, with the rest looked up from reference TRBV7-9 and TRBJ1-2, is DTGVSQNPRHKITKRGQNVTFRCDPISEHNRLYWYRQTLGQGPEFLTYFQNEAQLEKSRLLSDRFSAERPKGSFSTLEIQRTEQGDSAMYLCASSHRDRSNYGYTFGSGTRLTVV.

The V call is TRBV2, the J call TRBJ2-7; 11 positions agree with TRBD1. The length of the CDR3 is 15 residues. The ends lost 6 bases at V and 2 bases at J; junction bases unmatched: 6. The germline gives CDR1 SNHLY, CDR2 FYNNEI. The CDR3 nucleotides read TGTGCCAGCAGGGACCCGGGACAGGGGGCCTACGAGCAGTACTTC. This codes for CASRDPGQGAYEQYF.

This clonotype was detected only once. The CDR3 nucleotides are TGTGCCAGCAGCTTGACAGGGGTTGGCAATCAGCCCCAGCATTTT. Its protein product is CASSLTGVGNQPQHF. The chain uses TRBV7-9 and TRBJ1-5; TRBD1 agrees at 8 bases. The germline CDR1 and CDR2 sequences are SEHNR and FQNEAQ (reference sequence). This CDR3 region has 15 residues. The junction had 3 bases not matched to a gene; V was cut back by 3 bases and J by 2 bases.

V gene TRBV25-1 combines with J gene TRBJ2-3; D is perhaps TRBD1 (6 bases). Germline CDR1 and CDR2: MGHDK and SYGVNS. The V end lost 4 bases, the J end lost 1 base, and 6 bases lay between the germline ends. The CDR3 is made up of 13 amino acids. The CDR3 loop is CASSGTGTDTQYF. CDR3 nucleotide sequence: TGTGCCAGCAGTGGGACAGGCACAGATACGCAGTATTTT.

The rearrangement joins TRBV19 to TRBJ1-1; perhaps TRBD1 as D (6 bases). The V and J ends lost 3 bases and 4 bases respectively, with 12 bases between them. From germline, CDR1 is LNHDA and CDR2 SQIVND (reference sequence). The CDR3 is made up of 14 amino acids. The CDR3 is CASSIVGGSTEAFF. The DNA for the CDR3 is TGTGCCAGTAGTATTGTAGGGGGGAGCACTGAAGCTTTCTTT.

The V call is TRBV9, the J call TRBJ2-7; D not certain. Germline V CDR1 and CDR2: SGDLS, YYNGEE. This CDR3 contains 15 residues. V was cut by 0 bases and J by 0 bases, with 10 bases left in between. The CDR3 nucleotides are TGTGCCAGCAGCGTAGGAGGATACGTCTCCTACGAGCAGTACTTC. It is translated as CASSVGGYVSYEQYF.

The J gene is TRBJ1-1, the V gene TRBV7-9; D gene ambiguous. This CDR3 region has 15 residues. The V gene's germline CDR1 is SEHNR and CDR2 FQNEAQ (reference sequence). V lost 4 bases, J lost 6 bases, and 18 bases lay in between. DNA for the CDR3: TGTGCCAGCAGCTATCGGGTCCGGTCGGTGGCTGAAGCTTTCTTT. Protein sequence: CASSYRVRSVAEAFF.

The CDR3 sequence: CARTQGPGLAYEQYF. For the CDR3, the DNA is TGTGCCAGGACCCAGGGGCCAGGGTTAGCCTACGAGCAGTACTTC. The chain employs TRBV2 and TRBJ2-7, with D perhaps matching TRBD1 (6 bases). The V and J ends lost 9 bases and 2 bases respectively, with 20 bases between them. This CDR3 has 15 amino acids. Germline CDR1 reads SNHLY; CDR2 reads FYNNEI.

V is TRBV15 and J is TRBJ2-5; TRBD2 agrees at 9 bases. Germline V CDR1 and CDR2: LNHNV, YYDKDF (reference sequence). The CDR3 loop spans 16 amino acids. J gave up 4 bases and V 1 base, and 7 bases lay outside the gene matches. The CDR3 DNA reads TGTGCCACCAGCAGAGGGGATAGCGGGGGAGGAGAGACCCAGTACTTC. Translating gives CATSRGDSGGGETQYF.

CDR3 nucleotide sequence: TGTGCCAGCAGCTTAGCGGACAGGGGCAAGCCCCAGCATTTT. Its translation is CASSLADRGKPQHF. The gene calls are TRBV7-7 and TRBJ1-5; 9 bases are shared with TRBD1. V shed 0 bases and J 8 bases; nucleotides not matched to a gene: 2. There are 14 residues in the CDR3. In germline, CDR1 is SSHAT, CDR2 FNYEAQ (reference sequence).

The chain is built from TRBV14 and TRBJ2-7, with D unresolved. Trimming cost V 4 bases and J 4 bases, with 5 bases left between them. This CDR3 is 11 amino acids long. Germline V gene sequence: CDR1 SGHDN, CDR2 FVKESK. The DNA for the CDR3 is TGTGCCAGCAGCCGCGGTTACGAGCAGTACTTC. Amino acids: CASSRGYEQYF.

V gene TRBV2 combines with J gene TRBJ2-7, with 7 bases identical to TRBD1. The CDR3 has 13 amino acids. Germline V gives CDR1 SNHLY, CDR2 FYNNEI. The J segment lost 0 bases and the V segment lost 8 bases, leaving 4 bases of the junction unmatched. CDR3 sequence: CASWDSDSYEQYF. CDR3 coding DNA: TGTGCCAGCTGGGACAGTGACTCCTACGAGCAGTACTTC.

This chain links TRBV21-1 with TRBJ2-1; the table gives TRBD2 as D, unverified against the DNA. TRBV21-1 is a pseudogene segment. The CDR3 contains 20 residues. The CDR3 spells CASSNYPGTSGGVTYNEQFF. For the CDR3, the DNA is TGTGCCAGCAGCAATTACCCCGGGACTAGCGGGGGGGTCACGTACAATGAGCAGTTCTTC.

The table lists this clonotype with a few counts. This may arise from a read error, as a much more abundant clone is one base away. The chain is built from TRBV6-2 or TRBV6-3 and TRBJ2-7, with D possibly being TRBD1 (5 bases). The CDR3 has 14 residues. Germline V lookup: CDR1 MNHEY, CDR2 SVGEGT. V lost 6 bases to trimming and J lost 3 bases, with 15 bases between them. CDR3 residues: CASSEAGFNYEQYF. As DNA, the CDR3 is TGTGCCAGCAGCGAGGCAGGGTTCAACTACGAGCAGTACTTC.

This clonotype was detected once. This chain's CDR3 is CATSIGQGYEQYF. In DNA, the CDR3 is TGTGCCACCAGCATCGGACAGGGCTACGAGCAGTACTTC. V is TRBV15 and J is TRBJ2-7, with 8 nucleotides matching TRBD1. The germline V gene encodes CDR1 LNHNV and CDR2 YYDKDF (reference sequence). Germline trimming cut 4 bases from V and 3 bases from J; bases unmatched to any gene: 2. The CDR3 has 13 amino acids.

This clonotype is termed medium-sized (0.01 to 0.1%). The V gene is TRBV7-6, the J gene TRBJ2-5; 10 bases are a match to TRBD1. Germline CDR1 is SGHVS and CDR2 is FNYEAQ. This CDR3 spans 17 amino acids. After removal of 1 base from V and 2 bases from J, the junction contained 7 bases not matched to a gene. The CDR3 region is CASSLDPGQGRQETQYF. The CDR3 bases are TGTGCCAGCAGCTTAGACCCGGGACAGGGGCGGCAAGAGACCCAGTACTTC.

V gene TRBV20-1 combines with J gene TRBJ2-3, with D tentatively TRBD1 (5 bases). The germline V gene has CDR1 DFQATT and CDR2 SNEGSKA (reference sequence). Trimming removed 4 bases at V and 2 bases at J, with 13 bases between. The CDR3 contains 14 residues. The CDR3 nucleotides are TGCAGTGCTATTATCGACAGCGACACAGATACGCAGTATTTT. Its protein product is CSAIIDSDTDTQYF.

This clonotype has a handful of counts. The chain has TRBV15 and TRBJ2-1, with a tentative D call TRBD1 (6 bases). V was pared by 1 base and J by 0 bases, with 10 bases between. CDR1 and CDR2 from the germline V gene are LNHNV and YYDKDF (reference sequence). This CDR3 spans 16 amino acids. The CDR3 DNA sequence: TGTGCCACCAGCAGAGGGTCGGACAGCTCCTACAATGAGCAGTTCTTC. Its protein product is CATSRGSDSSYNEQFF.

A word on this clonotype: One junction end disagrees with the germline gene, perhaps due to a read error. V gene TRBV7-2 combines with J gene TRBJ2-7; 7 nucleotides match TRBD1. There are 15 residues in the CDR3. CDR1 is SGHTA and CDR2 is FQGNSA in the germline V gene. The CDR3 bases are TGCGCCAGCAGCCAAGGGGTCCAGGGGGCCTACGAGCAGTACTTC. Its protein is CASSQGVQGAYEQYF.

In its sample, this clonotype was seen a few times. The chain links TRBV29-1 to TRBJ1-2; perhaps TRBD1 as D (5 bases). The CDR3 runs to 14 residues. Trimming left V 3 bases short and J 4 bases short, with 15 bases between. The germline V gene has CDR1 SQVTM and CDR2 ANQGSEA. The chain's CDR3 is CSVEGGSGVYGYTF. The CDR3 nucleotides are TGCAGCGTTGAGGGGGGTTCTGGGGTCTATGGCTACACCTTC.